This entry is about one T cell receptor beta chain. The target antigen is unknown. Other nucleotide sequences from this sample produce the same CDR3. Terminally differentiated effector memory CD45RA+ cells were excluded by CCR7 positive selection of CD45RO-negative cells. The study drew all its donors from Caucasian adults living in Nashville, Tennessee. Per the study methods: Filtering of immunoSEQ junctional sequences could not match full-length read filtering. Repertoires were generated with immunoSEQ multiplex PCR, while TCRdb's copy carries only in-frame clones and drops some. That table furnishes V, J and clone size, whereas the DNA furnished D and trimming. The top ten clones hold less than 0.25% of a sample with 760,000 or so clones, approximately 97% of them seen once. Germline-derived CDR1 and CDR2 are MNHEY and SMNVEV (reference sequence). V was pared by 4 bases and J by 2 bases, with 4 bases between. The CDR3 is 12 residues long.

The data were taken from a study of shared clonotypes between healthy human individuals. Regarding the study as a whole: Rarefaction gave evidence that sorted-subset sequencing remained incomplete despite large depth.

The chain joins TRBV27 to TRBJ2-3, with D hard to call. Sequenced input: naive CD8+ T cells sorted from blood. This TCR derives from a young man in good health. The DNA of the CDR3 is TGTGCCAGCAGTTCGTACACAGATACGCAGTATTTT. Translation gives CASSSYTDTQYF.